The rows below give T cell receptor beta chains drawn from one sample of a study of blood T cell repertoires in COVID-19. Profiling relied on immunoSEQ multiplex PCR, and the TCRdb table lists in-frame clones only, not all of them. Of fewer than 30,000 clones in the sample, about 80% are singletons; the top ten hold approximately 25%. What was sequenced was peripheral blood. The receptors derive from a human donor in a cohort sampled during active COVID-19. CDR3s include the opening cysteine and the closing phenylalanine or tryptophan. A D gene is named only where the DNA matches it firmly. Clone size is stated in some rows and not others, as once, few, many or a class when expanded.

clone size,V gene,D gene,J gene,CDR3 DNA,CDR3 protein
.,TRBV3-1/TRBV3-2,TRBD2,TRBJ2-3,TGTGCCAGCAGCCACCCCGGGGGGGATACGCAGTATTTT,CASSHPGGDTQYF
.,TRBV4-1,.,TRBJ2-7,TGCGCCAGCAGCCAAAGTTCGAGGGGGACCCTCAGCTCCTACGAGCAGTACTTC,CASSQSSRGTLSSYEQYF
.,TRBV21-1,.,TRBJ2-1,TGTGCCAGCAGCAAAGGAGAGCCTTTACGGAATGAGCAGTTCTTC,CASSKGEPLRNEQFF
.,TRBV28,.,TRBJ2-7,TGTGCCAGCAGCCTTAGTCCGGTCGAGCAGTACTTC,CASSLSPVEQYF
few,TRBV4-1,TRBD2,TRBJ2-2,TGCGCCAGCAGCCAAGGGATAGCGGGAGATGGTACCGGGGAGCTGTTTTTT,CASSQGIAGDGTGELFF
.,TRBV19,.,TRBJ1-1,TGTGCCAGTAGAACACAGGCTATGAACACTGAAGCTTTCTTT,CASRTQAMNTEAFF
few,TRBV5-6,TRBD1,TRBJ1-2,TGTGCCAGCAGCTTGCCCCCGGACAGGATGAACTATGGCTACACCTTC,CASSLPPDRMNYGYTF
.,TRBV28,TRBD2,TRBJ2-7,TGTGCCAGCAGTTCAGAGCGGGAGAGGGACTACGAGCAGTACTTC,CASSSERERDYEQYF
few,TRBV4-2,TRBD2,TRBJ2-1,TGTGCCAGCAGCCTGTCTAGCGGGGGGCCCAATGAGCAGTTCTTC,CASSLSSGGPNEQFF
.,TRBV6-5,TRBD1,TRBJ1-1,TGTGCCAGCACCTGGGACAGGGGGCGGACTGAAGCTTTCTTT,CASTWDRGRTEAFF
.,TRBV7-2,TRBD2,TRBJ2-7,TGTGCCAGCAGCACCCGGGGGGGTGGGGAGTACGAGCAGTACTTC,CASSTRGGGEYEQYF
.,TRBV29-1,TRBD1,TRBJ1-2,TGCAGCGTTGGTCAGGGGGCGCGGGGCTACACCTTC,CSVGQGARGYTF
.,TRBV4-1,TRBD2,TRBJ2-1,TGCGCCAGCAGCCAAGTTTCTGCTAGCGGGAGGGCCACTGAGCAGTTCTTC,CASSQVSASGRATEQFF
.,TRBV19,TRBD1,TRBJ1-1,TGTGCCAGTAGTGCTCCAGGGACAGCCCTCATGAACACTGAAGCTTTCTTT,CASSAPGTALMNTEAFF
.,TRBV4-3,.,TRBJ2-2,TGCGCCAGCAGCCCACGAAGACGGGGTGGGACCGGGGAGCTGTTTTTT,CASSPRRRGGTGELFF
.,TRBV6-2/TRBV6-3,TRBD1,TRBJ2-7,TGTGCCAGCAGTTCCCACAGGGGAAAAGCCTACGAGCAGTACTTC,CASSSHRGKAYEQYF
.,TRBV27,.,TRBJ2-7,TGTGCCAGCAGTAACACCCCCCCGTACGAGCAGTACTTC,CASSNTPPYEQYF
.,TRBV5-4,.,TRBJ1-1,TGTGCCAGCAGCCCGCCGGGGAACACTGAAGCTTTCTTT,CASSPPGNTEAFF
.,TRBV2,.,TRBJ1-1,TGTGCCAGCAGCCCCATCCCACCTCGGACAACTATGAACACTGAAGCTTTCTTT,CASSPIPPRTTMNTEAFF
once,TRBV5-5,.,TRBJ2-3,TGTGCCAGCAGCTTGAAAGAAATCGGAGTTACGCAGTATTTT,CASSLKEIGVTQYF
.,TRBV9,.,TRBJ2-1,TGTGCCAGCAGCGTTTCTGGGGGGATCAATGAGCAGTTCTTC,CASSVSGGINEQFF
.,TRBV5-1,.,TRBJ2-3,TGCGCCAGCAGCTCCTCACGGGGACTTAGCACAGATACGCAGTATTTT,CASSSSRGLSTDTQYF
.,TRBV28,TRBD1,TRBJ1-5,TGTGCCAGCAGTGCGGACAGGGGCCTTCGGGGCAATCAGCCCCAGCATTTT,CASSADRGLRGNQPQHF
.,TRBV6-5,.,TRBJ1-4,TGTGCCAGCAAGGGGACTTTTGAAAAACTGTTTTTT,CASKGTFEKLFF
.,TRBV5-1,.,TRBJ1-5,TGCGCCAGCAGCCAACACCATCAGCCCCAGCATTTT,CASSQHHQPQHF
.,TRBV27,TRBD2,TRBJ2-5,TGTGCCAGCAGTTCACTAGCGGGTCGAGAGACCCAGTACTTC,CASSSLAGRETQYF
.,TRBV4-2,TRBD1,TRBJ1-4,TGTGCCAGCAGCCCCCGACAGGGGGCGCTTGAAAAACTGTTTTTT,CASSPRQGALEKLFF
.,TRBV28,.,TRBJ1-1,TGTGCCATCCACAAGGGGGGGGCCACTGAAGCTTTCTTT,CAIHKGGATEAFF
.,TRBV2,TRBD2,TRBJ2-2,TGTGCCAGCAGTCTACTAGCGGGAGGGCCGGGCACCGGGGAGCTGTTTTTT,CASSLLAGGPGTGELFF
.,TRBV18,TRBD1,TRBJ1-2,TGTGCCAGCTCACCACCTACAGGGGTCGGCGGCTACACCTTC,CASSPPTGVGGYTF
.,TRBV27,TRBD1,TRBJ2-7,TGTGCCAGCAGTTTCGGTAGTCTCGCCGGGACAGGGGGCCACGAGCAGTACTTC,CASSFGSLAGTGGHEQYF
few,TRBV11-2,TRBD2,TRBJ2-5,TGTGCCAGCAGCTTACTCCCCGTAGCGGGGGAAGAGACCCAGTACTTC,CASSLLPVAGEETQYF
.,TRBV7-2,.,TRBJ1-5,TGTGCCAGCAGCTTAAGGTCCGGCGGAGATCAGCCCCAGCATTTT,CASSLRSGGDQPQHF
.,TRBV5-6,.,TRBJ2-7,TGTGCCAGCAGCCCTGGCCATGATGAGCAGTACTTC,CASSPGHDEQYF